This T cell receptor beta chain stems from a study of human T cells and chemical hapten exposure. Across the whole study: The scalp of each patient received a weekly diphenylcyclopropenone dose for the full approximately 25-week study.

This CDR3 has 17 residues. Germline CDR1 and CDR2: MDHEN and SYDVKM. V was clipped by 6 bases and J by 0 bases; unmatched bases: 8. TCRdb passed the RACE reads through MiXCR, listing each CDR3 protein once. The data show roughly 94,000 distinct CDR3 sequences, roughly a tenth seen once. Documented time point: patch test 2, 6 weeks after DPC sensitization. Specified treatment: therapeutic diphenylcyclopropenone sensitization with weekly scalp DPC. This clonotype was sampled from a woman between 35 and 50 years old with alopecia areata. Some clones in this sample may be carry-over from other donors' samples. The sequenced sample was whole blood, obtained in connection with sensitization to the hapten diphenylcyclopropenone (DPC). This rearrangement joins TRBV28 to TRBJ2-7; 13 positions agree with TRBD2. The CDR3 DNA reads TGTGCCAGCAGCCCAACCGGGACTAGCGGGACCTCCTACGAGCAGTACTTC. Amino acid sequence: CASSPTGTSGTSYEQYF.